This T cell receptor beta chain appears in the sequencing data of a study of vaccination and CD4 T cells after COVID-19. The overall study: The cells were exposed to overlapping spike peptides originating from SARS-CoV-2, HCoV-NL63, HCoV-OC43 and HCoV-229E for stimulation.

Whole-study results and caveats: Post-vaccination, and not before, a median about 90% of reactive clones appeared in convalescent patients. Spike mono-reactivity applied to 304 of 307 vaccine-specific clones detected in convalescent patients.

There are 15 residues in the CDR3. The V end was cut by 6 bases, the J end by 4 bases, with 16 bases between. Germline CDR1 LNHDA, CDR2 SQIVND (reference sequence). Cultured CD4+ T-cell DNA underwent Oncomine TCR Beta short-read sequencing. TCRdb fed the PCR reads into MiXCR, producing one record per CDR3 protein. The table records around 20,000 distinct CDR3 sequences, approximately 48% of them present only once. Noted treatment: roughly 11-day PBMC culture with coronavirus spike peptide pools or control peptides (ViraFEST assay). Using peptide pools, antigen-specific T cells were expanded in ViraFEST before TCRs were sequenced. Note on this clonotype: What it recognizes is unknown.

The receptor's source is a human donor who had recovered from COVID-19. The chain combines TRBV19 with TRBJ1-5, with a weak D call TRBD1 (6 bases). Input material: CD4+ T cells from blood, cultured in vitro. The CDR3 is CASSTGQRANQPQHF. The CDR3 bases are TGTGCCAGTAGCACGGGACAAAGGGCGAATCAGCCCCAGCATTTT. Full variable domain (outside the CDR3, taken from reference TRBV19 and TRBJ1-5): DGGITQSPKYLFRKEGQNVTLSCEQNLNHDAMYWYRQDPGQGLRLIYYSQIVNDFQKGDIAEGYSVSREKKESFPLTVTSAQKNPTAFYLCASSTGQRANQPQHFGDGTRLSIL.